The 18 T cell receptor beta chains listed next were all sequenced from one sample in a study of OX40 agonist ivuxolimab in advanced cancers. The repertoire was sequenced with immunoSEQ multiplex PCR; TCRdb's copy has only in-frame clones and lacks some. The data show approximately 76,000 clones, approximately 86% seen once. The material was CD4+ or CD8+ T cells sorted from blood, obtained in a trial of the OX40 agonist ivuxolimab. All receptors derive from an adult with an advanced solid tumor such as melanoma, head and neck, liver or kidney cancer.

This clone was seen only once. The V gene is TRBV6-1, the J gene TRBJ2-3, with 8 bases fitting TRBD1. Losses at the gene ends were 5 bases for V and 0 bases for J; bases not matched to a gene: 4. Per germline, CDR1 MNHNS and CDR2 SASEGT. This CDR3 comprises 15 residues. This chain's CDR3 is CASSTRQGSTDTQYF. The CDR3 DNA is TGTGCCAGCAGTACCCGACAGGGGAGCACAGATACGCAGTATTTT.

The V and J genes are TRBV20-1 and TRBJ1-2; D not resolved. From germline, CDR1 is DFQATT and CDR2 SNEGSKA (reference sequence). Trimming took off 7 bases at V and 7 bases at J, with 13 bases between the two ends. The CDR3 is made up of 11 amino acids. Here the CDR3 DNA reads TGCAGTGTCCGAAGGGAATCTGGCTACACCTTC. Protein product: CSVRRESGYTF.

V is TRBV28 and J is TRBJ2-7; tentatively, D is TRBD1 (6 bases). The germline CDR1 and CDR2 sequences are MDHEN and SYDVKM. V was trimmed by 8 bases and J by 1 base, leaving 21 bases between them. The CDR3 spans 16 residues. CDR3 nucleotide sequence: TGTGCCAGCGGGGGCTACGTAAGGCCTACGTCCTACGAGCAGTACTTC. This sequence encodes CASGGYVRPTSYEQYF. The variable domain in full, completed from reference TRBV28 and TRBJ2-7, reads DVKVTQSSRYLVKRTGEKVFLECVQDMDHENMFWYRQDPGLGLRLIYFSYDVKMKEKGDIPEGYSVSREKKERFSLILESASTNQTSMYLCASGGYVRPTSYEQYFGPGTRLTVT.

V usage is TRBV7-8 and J usage is TRBJ1-4; D uncertain. Between the trimmed V and J ends, which lost 5 bases and 8 bases, there was a span of 9 bases. Germline CDR1 reads SGHVS; CDR2 reads FQNEAQ. This CDR3 spans 12 amino acids. CDR3 protein: CASSPPSEKLFF. Written as DNA, the CDR3 is TGTGCCAGCAGCCCACCCTCCGAAAAACTGTTTTTT. The full variable domain, completed using reference TRBV7-8 and TRBJ1-4, is GAGVSQSPRYKVAKRGQDVALRCDPISGHVSLFWYQQALGQGPEFLTYFQNEAQLDKSGLPSDRFFAERPEGSVSTLKIQRTQQEDSAVYLCASSPPSEKLFFGSGTQLSVL.

The chain joins TRBV5-3 to TRBJ2-7, with a tentative D call TRBD1 (5 bases). TRBV5-3 is identified as an open reading frame with a role that is uncertain. V lost 3 bases and J 1 base, leaving 14 bases between the germline ends. The CDR3 contains 15 residues. The CDR3 coding sequence is TGTGCCAGAAGCTCGAGGACAAACCTATCCTACGAGCAGTACTTC. This codes for CARSSRTNLSYEQYF.

The count of this clone is one. V gene TRBV25-1 combines with J gene TRBJ1-1; no reliable D call. In germline, CDR1 is MGHDK, CDR2 SYGVNS. This CDR3 is 14 amino acids long. Trimming left V 6 bases short and J 5 bases short, with 16 bases between. The CDR3: CASRHTASPTEAFF. CDR3 coding DNA: TGTGCCAGCAGACATACAGCTTCCCCAACTGAAGCTTTCTTT. Full variable domain (outside the CDR3, taken from reference TRBV25-1 and TRBJ1-1): EADIYQTPRYLVIGTGKKITLECSQTMGHDKMYWYQQDPGMELHLIHYSYGVNSTEKGDLSSESTVSRIRTEHFPLTLESARPSHTSQYLCASRHTASPTEAFFGQGTRLTVV.

This clone appeared a single time. This sequence joins TRBV6-5 and TRBJ2-7; the match to TRBD1 covers 8 bases. The J segment lost 4 bases and the V segment lost 8 bases, leaving 10 bases of the junction unmatched. The CDR3 extends over 14 amino acids. The V gene's germline CDR1 is MNHEY and CDR2 SVGAGI. In DNA form, the CDR3 reads TGTGCCAGCCGGTGGCAGGGGGCTTCGTACGAGCAGTACTTC. It encodes CASRWQGASYEQYF.

The J gene is TRBJ2-7, the V gene TRBV6-5; tentatively, D is TRBD1 (6 bases). This CDR3 is built from 13 residues. V lost 5 bases, J lost 12 bases, and 20 bases lay in between. Germline loops: CDR1 MNHEY, CDR2 SVGAGI. The DNA for the CDR3 is TGTGCCAGCAGTCCGGACAGACGGGGATCCCGGTACTTC. It is translated as CASSPDRRGSRYF.

The gene calls are TRBV9 and TRBJ2-3; TRBD2 matches at 11 bases. CDR1 is SGDLS, CDR2 YYNGEE, per germline. Unmatched junction bases numbered 5, after V lost 0 bases and J lost 5 bases. The CDR3 loop spans 16 amino acids. As DNA, the CDR3 is TGTGCCAGCAGCGTAGAGCTAGCGGGGGGTCGAGATACGCAGTATTTT. This translates into CASSVELAGGRDTQYF.

The chain joins TRBV9 to TRBJ2-7; TRBD2 matches 13 bases. Germline values: CDR1 SGDLS, CDR2 YYNGEE. The CDR3 extends over 14 amino acids. Trimming removed 4 bases from V and 7 bases from J; junction bases left unmatched: 5. The CDR3 loop reads CASSPVGLAGEQYF. Written as DNA, the CDR3 is TGTGCCAGCAGCCCAGTGGGACTAGCGGGAGAGCAGTACTTC.

The chain carries TRBV7-9 and TRBJ1-1; D is unclear. Germline loops: CDR1 SEHNR, CDR2 FQNEAQ (reference sequence). The CDR3 consists of 12 residues. V was cut by 5 bases and J by 10 bases, with 14 bases left in between. The CDR3 bases are TGTGCCAGCAGCGGAAAAGGGATCGGAGCTTTCTTT. This sequence encodes CASSGKGIGAFF. Based on the CDR3 plus reference TRBV7-9 and TRBJ1-1, the full variable domain is DTGVSQNPRHKITKRGQNVTFRCDPISEHNRLYWYRQTLGQGPEFLTYFQNEAQLEKSRLLSDRFSAERPKGSFSTLEIQRTEQGDSAMYLCASSGKGIGAFFGQGTRLTVV.

The chain carries TRBV6-6 and TRBJ2-7; 7 nucleotides agree with TRBD1. J lost 2 bases, V lost 1 base, and 5 bases had no gene match. The CDR3 loop spans 15 amino acids. Germline CDR1 is MNHNY and CDR2 is SVGAGI (reference sequence). The CDR3 coding sequence is TGTGCCAGCAGTTACTGGGCAGGGGGACCCTACGAGCAGTACTTC. Translating it yields CASSYWAGGPYEQYF.

Here the CDR3 DNA reads TGTGCCACACAATCAGGGGGCGATTCACCCCTCCACTTT. Protein: CATQSGGDSPLHF. The V gene is TRBV10-3, the J gene TRBJ1-6; 8 bases match TRBD1. The CDR3 has 13 amino acids. The V gene end was trimmed by 10 bases and the J gene end by 8 bases; junction bases not matched to a gene: 7. Germline V gene lookup returns CDR1 ENHRY and CDR2 SYGVKD.

The gene calls are TRBV11-2 and TRBJ2-6; D is unresolved. CDR1 SGHAT and CDR2 FQNNGV come from the germline V gene. V lost 5 bases to trimming and J lost 3 bases, with 17 bases between them. The CDR3 is 17 residues long. Here the CDR3 reads CASSPRRRAIGANVLTF. In DNA form, the CDR3 reads TGTGCCAGCAGCCCTCGAAGAAGGGCAATTGGGGCCAACGTCCTGACTTTC.

This clone was recorded a few times. The J gene is TRBJ1-2, the V gene TRBV28, with D maybe TRBD1 (5 bases). Looked up from germline, CDR1 is MDHEN and CDR2 is SYDVKM. This CDR3 spans 14 amino acids. Trimming stripped 4 bases from V and 8 bases from J, with 17 bases between. The CDR3 spells CASSWAAGRGGYTF. The CDR3 DNA reads TGTGCCAGCAGTTGGGCGGCAGGGAGAGGAGGCTACACCTTC.

This chain connects TRBV7-2 to TRBJ2-5, with a tentative D call TRBD1 (6 bases). Germline CDR1 reads SGHTA; CDR2 reads FQGNSA. This CDR3 is built from 12 residues. Deletions cut 3 bases from V and 9 bases from J, with 11 bases between. Written as DNA, the CDR3 is TGTGCCAGCAGCTTGGGACATAAGGCCCAGTACTTC. Protein product: CASSLGHKAQYF.

This chain links TRBV20-1 with TRBJ1-2, with 8 bases matching TRBD1. Germline-derived CDR1 and CDR2 are DFQATT and SNEGSKA (reference sequence). The CDR3 sequence is 11 residues long. CDR3: CSFDRGNGYTF. The CDR3 nucleotides are TGCAGCTTCGACAGGGGAAATGGCTACACCTTC.

The CDR3 reads CASSLAGAPSGNTIYF. CDR3 DNA: TGCGCCAGCAGCTTGGCGGGGGCTCCCTCTGGAAACACCATATATTTT. The chain has TRBV5-1 and TRBJ1-3, with D possibly being TRBD1 (6 bases). This CDR3 contains 16 residues. V lost 0 bases to trimming and J lost 0 bases, with 10 bases between them. Germline loops: CDR1 SGHRS, CDR2 YFSETQ.